These T cell receptor beta chains were read from a single sample in a study of somatic mutations in cytotoxic T cells in rheumatoid arthritis. This table comes from immunoSEQ multiplex PCR, and its TCRdb copy is limited to in-frame clones, with some not included. The sample contains around 16,000 clones, roughly 74% of which appear only once. What was sequenced was CD8+ T cells sorted from blood. These receptors were obtained from an adult with rheumatoid arthritis. Each CDR3 is given without its conserved first and last residue. Rows give clone size only sometimes, using once, few, many, or a class for an expanded clone.

NA	TRBV10-3	11	TRBJ1-2	AISESSRDGYT
NA	TRBV2	11	TRBJ2-7	ASLRRGPYEQY
NA	TRBV11-2	12	TRBJ2-7	ASSPSGTGYEQY
NA	TRBV5-4	13	TRBJ2-1	ASSFVLAGTHEQF
NA	TRBV7-9	11	TRBJ2-7	ASNRDRDYEQY
NA	TRBV11-1	13	TRBJ2-1	ASSSSGGGYNEQF
NA	TRBV15	14	TRBJ2-5	ATSSDTPTGEETQY
once	TRBV9	17	TRBJ1-2	ASSVGRLTTENAIFGYT
NA	TRBV6-1	13	TRBJ1-5	ASSIYRGDSQPQH
NA	TRBV29-1	10	TRBJ2-5	SADWVGETQY
once	TRBV7-6	12	TRBJ1-4	ASGAGDVNEKLF
NA	TRBV2	12	TRBJ2-3	ASSGDPRTDTQY
NA	TRBV7-8	14	TRBJ1-2	ASSLQGAGTLYGYT
NA	TRBV7-9	9	TRBJ2-7	ASSHYYEQY
NA	TRBV7-9	13	TRBJ1-2	ASSFAPTVNYGYT
NA	TRBV5-1	11	TRBJ1-1	ASSQDSNTEAF
NA	TRBV5-5	15	TRBJ1-5	ASSFKSAYHSNQPQH
NA	TRBV7-9	11	TRBJ2-1	ASSLGEVDEQF
NA	TRBV13	13	TRBJ2-7	ASSLGTIQSYEQY
NA	TRBV5-1	14	TRBJ1-1	ASSLEDVRVGTEAF
NA	TRBV7-8	14	TRBJ1-5	ASSLVGQGVNQPQH
large	TRBV2	12	TRBJ2-1	ASSDSGVVDEQF
few	TRBV5-1	12	TRBJ1-4	ASSTPDFNEKLF
NA	TRBV25-1	13	TRBJ2-2	ASRRGHSNTGELF
NA	TRBV11-2	13	TRBJ1-2	ASSLSLTDSYGYT
NA	TRBV19	11	TRBJ2-1	ASIGGLDNEQF
NA	TRBV30	12	TRBJ2-6	AWMGDSGANVLT
NA	TRBV7-2	10	TRBJ2-7	ASSPDRPEQY
NA	TRBV6-1	9	TRBJ1-1	ASRGVTEAF
NA	TRBV19	13	TRBJ1-5	ASRVGVYSNQPQH
NA	TRBV6-1	11	TRBJ1-2	ASPYPGVYGYT
NA	TRBV7-6	14	TRBJ2-3	ASSPGTGGRTDTQY
NA	TRBV29-1	12	TRBJ2-7	SVTRDRGPYEQY
NA	TRBV7-7	13	TRBJ2-5	ASSASGGALETQY
NA	TRBV18	12	TRBJ2-3	ATAEGGVADTQY
NA	TRBV6-5	10	TRBJ1-6	ASSYAYSPLH
NA	TRBV19	10	TRBJ1-1	ASRTGVTEAF
once	TRBV5-1	14	TRBJ1-6	ASSPASTGGWSPLH
NA	TRBV10-2	12	TRBJ2-1	ASSAKTGRYEQF
NA	TRBV29-1	11	TRBJ1-2	SLRKGVNYGYT